This T cell receptor (beta chain) was identified during a study of blood T cell repertoires in COVID-19. Looking at the study overall: Sites across the United States, Italy and Spain contributed samples from acute and convalescent COVID-19. The cDNA or gDNA used as material had been derived from T cells, B-cell-depleted T cells, or PBMCs.

This clone was recorded only once. The germline CDR1 and CDR2 sequences are MNHEY and SVGAGI. The CDR3 is made up of 15 amino acids. V lost 0 bases, J lost 8 bases, and 11 bases lay in between. In the source study's methods: Counts of nucleated cells, estimated from reference gene primer amplification, were obtained. TCRdb's copy holds only in-frame clones and misses some; the assay was immunoSEQ multiplex PCR. V and J calls and clone size come straight from that table; D and trimming were deduced from the DNA. Seen here are around 70,000 clones, around four fifths observed once, and the top ten hold roughly a tenth.

The TCR sequence derives from a woman aged 45-65 years with acute or convalescent COVID-19. The chain combines TRBV6-5 with TRBJ1-6; no firm D call. The sequencing sample was made of peripheral blood. Here the CDR3 DNA reads TGTGCCAGCAGTTACTCGCAGGTGGGAGATTCACCCCTCCACTTT. Translated: CASSYSQVGDSPLHF.